These T cell receptor beta chains were read from a single sample in a study of blood T cell repertoires in COVID-19. Libraries were prepared by immunoSEQ multiplex PCR; TCRdb keeps only in-frame clonotypes and omits some of them. The table records roughly 160,000 clones, roughly 80% of them present only once. Sequencing was carried out using peripheral blood. These receptors were obtained from a man between 18 and 35 years old with active or convalescent COVID-19. The CDR3 runs from the conserved cysteine through the conserved F or W. The D gene is left open where the match is weak. The listing skips clone size in some rows; elsewhere it reads once, few, many or a size class.

j_gene: TRBJ2-3
v_gene: TRBV11-2
d_gene: TRBD2
abundance: .
CDR3aa: CASSFSGKGTDTQYF
CDR3nt: TGTGCCAGCAGCTTTAGCGGGAAGGGCACAGATACGCAGTATTTT

j_gene: TRBJ1-6
v_gene: TRBV19
d_gene: TRBD1
abundance: .
CDR3aa: CASSMDRGFSPLHF
CDR3nt: TGTGCCAGTAGTATGGACAGGGGATTTTCACCCCTCCACTTT

j_gene: TRBJ1-6
v_gene: TRBV18
d_gene: .
abundance: .
CDR3aa: CASSSQGWLIYGDSPLHF
CDR3nt: TGTGCCAGCTCGTCTCAGGGGTGGCTAATCTACGGCGATTCACCCCTCCACTTT

j_gene: TRBJ1-2
v_gene: TRBV28
d_gene: TRBD1
abundance: .
CDR3aa: CASSLYPDRDYGYTF
CDR3nt: TGTGCCAGCAGTTTATACCCGGACAGGGACTATGGCTACACCTTC

j_gene: TRBJ1-4
v_gene: TRBV2
d_gene: TRBD1
abundance: .
CDR3aa: CASSRTGGGEKLFF
CDR3nt: TGTGCCAGCAGTAGGACAGGGGGAGGAGAAAAACTGTTTTTT

j_gene: TRBJ2-5
v_gene: TRBV6-5
d_gene: .
abundance: .
CDR3aa: CASSYSRHHKETQYF
CDR3nt: TGTGCCAGCAGTTACTCGAGGCACCACAAAGAGACCCAGTACTTC

j_gene: TRBJ2-1
v_gene: TRBV6-1
d_gene: TRBD2
abundance: .
CDR3aa: CASRYLSGAQFF
CDR3nt: TGTGCCAGCAGGTACCTCAGCGGGGCGCAGTTCTTC

j_gene: TRBJ2-3
v_gene: TRBV7-2
d_gene: .
abundance: .
CDR3aa: CASSRSSGGSSDTQYF
CDR3nt: TGTGCCAGCAGCCGTTCTTCCGGGGGTTCGTCAGATACGCAGTATTTT

j_gene: TRBJ2-1
v_gene: TRBV5-4
d_gene: .
abundance: .
CDR3aa: CASRPSSSSYNEQFF
CDR3nt: TGTGCCAGCAGACCTAGCAGCAGCTCCTACAATGAGCAGTTCTTC

j_gene: TRBJ2-5
v_gene: TRBV5-4
d_gene: TRBD2
abundance: once
CDR3aa: CASSLDLAGETQYF
CDR3nt: TGTGCCAGCAGCTTGGATCTAGCGGGGGAGACCCAGTACTTC

j_gene: TRBJ2-7
v_gene: TRBV11-2
d_gene: TRBD1
abundance: .
CDR3aa: CASSSTGVEQYF
CDR3nt: TGTGCCAGCAGCTCGACAGGGGTCGAGCAGTACTTC

j_gene: TRBJ2-7
v_gene: TRBV6-1
d_gene: .
abundance: few
CDR3aa: CASSERAGSYEQYF
CDR3nt: TGTGCCAGCAGTGAACGGGCGGGTTCCTACGAGCAGTACTTC

j_gene: TRBJ1-3
v_gene: TRBV3-1/TRBV3-2
d_gene: .
abundance: few
CDR3aa: CASSQQGSSGNTIYF
CDR3nt: TGTGCCAGCAGCCAACAGGGGAGCTCTGGAAACACCATATATTTT

j_gene: TRBJ1-3
v_gene: TRBV10-3
d_gene: .
abundance: .
CDR3aa: CAITLDLSGGNTIYF
CDR3nt: TGTGCCATCACCTTGGATTTGTCGGGTGGAAACACCATATATTTT

j_gene: TRBJ1-4
v_gene: TRBV19
d_gene: TRBD1
abundance: .
CDR3aa: CANKQGLWDEKLFF
CDR3nt: TGTGCCAACAAACAGGGGCTCTGGGATGAAAAACTGTTTTTT

j_gene: TRBJ1-4
v_gene: TRBV28
d_gene: TRBD1
abundance: .
CDR3aa: CASSYSTGGQEKLFF
CDR3nt: TGTGCCAGCAGTTACTCGACAGGGGGCCAGGAAAAACTGTTTTTT

j_gene: TRBJ2-7
v_gene: TRBV4-2
d_gene: .
abundance: .
CDR3aa: CASSQERLELASSYEQYF
CDR3nt: TGTGCCAGCAGCCAAGAACGTCTTGAACTAGCCAGCTCCTACGAGCAGTACTTC